The present entry profiles one T cell receptor (beta chain) with its context. Generated by immunoSEQ multiplex PCR, the TCRdb table keeps only in-frame clones and is missing some. The sample has some 69,000 clones, almost 90% seen once. The CDR3 covers 16 residues. Trimming removed 0 bases from V and 3 bases from J; junction bases left unmatched: 8. Germline V gives CDR1 SGHTA, CDR2 FQGNSA. These data belong to a study of OX40 agonist ivuxolimab in advanced cancers. The chain uses TRBV7-2 and TRBJ2-7, with 7 bases aligning to TRBD1. The sample in question was CD4+ or CD8+ T cells sorted from blood, obtained in a trial of the OX40 agonist ivuxolimab. This TCR was sampled from an adult with an advanced solid tumor such as melanoma, head and neck, liver or kidney cancer. CDR3 bases: TGTGCCAGCAGCTTAGCGTCACAGGGGTCGTTCTACGAGCAGTACTTC. It translates to CASSLASQGSFYEQYF.